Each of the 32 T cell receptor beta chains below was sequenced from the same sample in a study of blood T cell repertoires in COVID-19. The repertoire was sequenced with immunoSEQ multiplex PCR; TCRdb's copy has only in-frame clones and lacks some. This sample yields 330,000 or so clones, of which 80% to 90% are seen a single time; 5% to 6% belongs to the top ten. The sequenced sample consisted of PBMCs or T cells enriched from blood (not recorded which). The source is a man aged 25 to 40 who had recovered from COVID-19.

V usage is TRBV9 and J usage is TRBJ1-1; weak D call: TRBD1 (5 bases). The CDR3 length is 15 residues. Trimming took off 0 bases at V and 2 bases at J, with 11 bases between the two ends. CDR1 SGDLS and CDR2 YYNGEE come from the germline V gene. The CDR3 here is CASSVDAGVNTEAFF. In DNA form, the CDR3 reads TGTGCCAGCAGCGTAGATGCGGGGGTTAACACTGAAGCTTTCTTT.

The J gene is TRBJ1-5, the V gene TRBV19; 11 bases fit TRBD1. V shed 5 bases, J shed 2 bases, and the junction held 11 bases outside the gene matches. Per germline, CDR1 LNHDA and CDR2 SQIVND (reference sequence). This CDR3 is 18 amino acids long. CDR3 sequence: CASSWTGGLNFGNQPQHF. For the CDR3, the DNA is TGTGCCAGTAGTTGGACAGGGGGCCTTAATTTTGGCAATCAGCCCCAGCATTTT.

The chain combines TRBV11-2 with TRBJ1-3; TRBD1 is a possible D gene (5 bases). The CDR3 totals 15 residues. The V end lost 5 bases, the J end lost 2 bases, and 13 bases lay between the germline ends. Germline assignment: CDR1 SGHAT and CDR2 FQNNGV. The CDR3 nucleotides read TGTGCCAGCAGCCTGACACAGGCGGCTGGAAACACCATATATTTT. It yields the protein CASSLTQAAGNTIYF.

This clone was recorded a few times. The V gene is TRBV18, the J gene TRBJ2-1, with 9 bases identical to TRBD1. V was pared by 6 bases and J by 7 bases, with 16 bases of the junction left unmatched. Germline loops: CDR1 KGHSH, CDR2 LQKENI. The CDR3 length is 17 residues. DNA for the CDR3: TGTGCCAGCTCTTCAACAGGGGGCGCAGGCGAGGCTAATGAGCAGTTCTTC. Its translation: CASSSTGGAGEANEQFF.

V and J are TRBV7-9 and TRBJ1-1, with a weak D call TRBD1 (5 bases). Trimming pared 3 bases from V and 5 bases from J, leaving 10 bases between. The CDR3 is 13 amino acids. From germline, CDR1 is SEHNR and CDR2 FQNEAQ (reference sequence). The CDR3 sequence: CASSFGGGTEAFF. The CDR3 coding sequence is TGTGCCAGCAGCTTCGGGGGAGGAACTGAAGCTTTCTTT.

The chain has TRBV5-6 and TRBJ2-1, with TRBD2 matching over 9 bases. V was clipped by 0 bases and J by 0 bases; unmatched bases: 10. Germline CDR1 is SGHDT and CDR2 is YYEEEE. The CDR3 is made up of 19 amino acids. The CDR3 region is CASSLADLAGRSSYNEQFF. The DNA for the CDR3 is TGTGCCAGCAGCTTGGCCGACCTAGCGGGGAGGAGCTCCTACAATGAGCAGTTCTTC. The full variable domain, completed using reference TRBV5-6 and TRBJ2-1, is DAGVTQSPTHLIKTRGQQVTLRCSPKSGHDTVSWYQQALGQGPQFIFQYYEEEERQRGNFPDRFSGHQFPNYSSELNVNALLLGDSALYLCASSLADLAGRSSYNEQFFGPGTRLTVL.

The CDR3 protein is CASSTGGQSYNEQFF. DNA for the CDR3: TGTGCCAGCAGTACAGGGGGACAGTCATACAATGAGCAGTTCTTC. The chain couples TRBV28 to TRBJ2-1; 8 nucleotides match TRBD1. Germline CDR1 reads MDHEN; CDR2 reads SYDVKM. V shed 5 bases, J shed 4 bases, and the junction held 7 bases outside the gene matches. The CDR3 has 15 amino acids.

DNA of the CDR3: TGTGCCAGCAGCTTAGTTGTTAGCGGGGGGGTCGGAGATACGCAGTATTTT. It codes for CASSLVVSGGVGDTQYF. V gene TRBV7-8 combines with J gene TRBJ2-3; 11 nucleotides line up with TRBD2. There are 17 residues in the CDR3. Trimming took 1 base from V and 5 from J; bases not matched to a gene: 8. Germline CDR1 SGHVS, CDR2 FQNEAQ.

The CDR3 sequence: CASSLGHRPTNEKLFF. In DNA form, the CDR3 reads TGTGCCAGCAGCTTAGGGCACCGTCCAACTAATGAAAAACTGTTTTTT. The V call is TRBV7-9, the J call TRBJ1-4; D ambiguous. The germline V gene encodes CDR1 SEHNR and CDR2 FQNEAQ (reference sequence). V lost 1 base, J lost 0 bases, and 9 bases lay in between. This CDR3 region has 16 residues.

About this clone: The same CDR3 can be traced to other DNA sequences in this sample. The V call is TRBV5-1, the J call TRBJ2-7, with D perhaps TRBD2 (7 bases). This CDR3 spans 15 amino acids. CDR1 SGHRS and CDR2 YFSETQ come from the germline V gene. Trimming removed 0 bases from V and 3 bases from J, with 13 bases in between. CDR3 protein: CASSLDAGAIYEQYF. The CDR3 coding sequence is TGCGCCAGCAGCTTGGACGCGGGGGCGATCTACGAGCAGTACTTC.

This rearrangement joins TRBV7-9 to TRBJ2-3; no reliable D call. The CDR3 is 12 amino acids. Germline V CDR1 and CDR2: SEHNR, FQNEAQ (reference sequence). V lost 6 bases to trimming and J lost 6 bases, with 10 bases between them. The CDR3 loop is CASSPARDTQYF. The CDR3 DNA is TGTGCCAGCAGTCCGGCGCGGGATACGCAGTATTTT.

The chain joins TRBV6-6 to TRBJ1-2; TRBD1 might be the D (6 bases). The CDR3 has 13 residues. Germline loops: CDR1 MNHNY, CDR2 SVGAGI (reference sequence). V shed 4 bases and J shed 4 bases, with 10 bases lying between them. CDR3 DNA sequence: TGTGCCAGCAGTTTCGACAGGTCCTATGGCTACACCTTC. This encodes CASSFDRSYGYTF.

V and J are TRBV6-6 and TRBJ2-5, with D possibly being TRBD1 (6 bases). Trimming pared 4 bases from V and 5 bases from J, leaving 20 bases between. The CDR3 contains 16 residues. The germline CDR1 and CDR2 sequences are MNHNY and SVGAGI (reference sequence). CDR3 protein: CASSSTRTGSWETQYF. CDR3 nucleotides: TGTGCCAGCAGTTCTACCCGAACAGGGTCGTGGGAGACCCAGTACTTC.

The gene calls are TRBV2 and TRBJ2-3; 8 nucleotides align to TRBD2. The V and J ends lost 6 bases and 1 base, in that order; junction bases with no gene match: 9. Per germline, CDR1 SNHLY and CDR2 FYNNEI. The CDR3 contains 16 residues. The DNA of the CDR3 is TGTGCCAGCAGGGACCGGGGGGGCCGCGGCACAGATACGCAGTATTTT. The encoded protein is CASRDRGGRGTDTQYF.

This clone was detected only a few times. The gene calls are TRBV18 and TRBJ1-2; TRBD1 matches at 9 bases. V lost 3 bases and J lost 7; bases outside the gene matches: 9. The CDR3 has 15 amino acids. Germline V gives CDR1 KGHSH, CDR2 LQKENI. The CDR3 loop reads CASSPSGQGRRGYTF. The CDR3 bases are TGTGCCAGCTCACCGTCCGGACAGGGGAGGCGTGGCTACACCTTC.

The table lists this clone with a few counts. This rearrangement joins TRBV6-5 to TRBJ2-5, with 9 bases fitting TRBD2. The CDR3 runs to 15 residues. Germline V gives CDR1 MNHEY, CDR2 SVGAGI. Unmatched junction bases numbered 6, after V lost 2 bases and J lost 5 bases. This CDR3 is CASSYRAGGRETQYF. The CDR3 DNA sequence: TGTGCCAGCAGTTACAGAGCGGGGGGAAGGGAGACCCAGTACTTC.

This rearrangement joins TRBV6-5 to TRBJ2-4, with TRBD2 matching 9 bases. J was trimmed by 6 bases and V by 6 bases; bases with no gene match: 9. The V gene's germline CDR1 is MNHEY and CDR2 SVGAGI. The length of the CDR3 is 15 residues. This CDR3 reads CASSPGRGGLNIQYF. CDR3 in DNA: TGTGCCAGCAGCCCCGGGCGGGGGGGGTTAAACATTCAGTACTTC.

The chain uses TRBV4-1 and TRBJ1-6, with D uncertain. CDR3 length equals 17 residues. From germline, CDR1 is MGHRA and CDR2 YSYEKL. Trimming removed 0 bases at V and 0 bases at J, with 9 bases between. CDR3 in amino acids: CASSQDGWSSYNSPLHF. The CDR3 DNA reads TGCGCCAGCAGCCAAGACGGGTGGAGCTCCTATAATTCACCCCTCCACTTT.

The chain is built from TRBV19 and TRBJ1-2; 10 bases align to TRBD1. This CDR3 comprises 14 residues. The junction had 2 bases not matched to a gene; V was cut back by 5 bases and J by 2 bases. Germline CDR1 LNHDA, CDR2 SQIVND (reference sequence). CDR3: CASSSTGGNYGYTF. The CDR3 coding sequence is TGTGCCAGTAGTTCGACAGGGGGCAACTATGGCTACACCTTC.

CDR3 in DNA: TGTGCCTGGAGCGGGGGACGGACGCGCTATGGCTACACCTTC. Protein sequence: CAWSGGRTRYGYTF. This chain joins TRBV30 and TRBJ1-2; possible D gene TRBD1, 5 bases. This CDR3 has 14 residues. Trimming stripped 3 bases from V and 4 bases from J, with 15 bases between. Germline V gene lookup returns CDR1 GTSNPN and CDR2 SVGIG (reference sequence).

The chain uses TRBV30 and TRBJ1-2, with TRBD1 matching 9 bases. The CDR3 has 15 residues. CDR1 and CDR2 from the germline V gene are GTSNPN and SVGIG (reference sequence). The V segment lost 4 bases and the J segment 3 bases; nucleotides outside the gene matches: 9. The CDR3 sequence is CAWKGQGIEYYGYTF. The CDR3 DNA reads TGTGCCTGGAAGGGACAGGGTATAGAGTACTATGGCTACACCTTC. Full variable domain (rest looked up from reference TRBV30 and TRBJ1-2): SQTIHQWPATLVQPVGSPLSLECTVEGTSNPNLYWYRQAAGRGLQLLFYSVGIGQISSEVPQNLSASRPQDRQFILSSKKLLLSDSGFYLCAWKGQGIEYYGYTFGSGTRLTVV.

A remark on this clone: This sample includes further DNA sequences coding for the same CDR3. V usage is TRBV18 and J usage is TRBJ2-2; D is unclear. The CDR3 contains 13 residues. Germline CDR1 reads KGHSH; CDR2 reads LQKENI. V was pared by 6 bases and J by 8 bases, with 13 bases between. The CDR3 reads CASSPPGRGELFF. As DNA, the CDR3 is TGTGCCAGCTCCCCCCCTGGCAGGGGGGAGCTGTTTTTT.

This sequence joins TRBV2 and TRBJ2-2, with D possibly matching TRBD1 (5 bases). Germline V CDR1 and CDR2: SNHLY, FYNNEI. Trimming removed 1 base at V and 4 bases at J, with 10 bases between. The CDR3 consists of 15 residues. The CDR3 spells CASSEGQGATGELFF. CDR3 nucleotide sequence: TGTGCCAGCAGTGAAGGGCAGGGCGCCACCGGGGAGCTGTTTTTT.

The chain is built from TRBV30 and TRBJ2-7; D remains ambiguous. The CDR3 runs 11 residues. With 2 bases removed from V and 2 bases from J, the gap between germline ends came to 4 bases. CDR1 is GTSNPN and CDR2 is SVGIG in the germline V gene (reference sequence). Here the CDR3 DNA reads TGTGCCTGGAGTACTCCCTACGAGCAGTACTTC. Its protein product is CAWSTPYEQYF.

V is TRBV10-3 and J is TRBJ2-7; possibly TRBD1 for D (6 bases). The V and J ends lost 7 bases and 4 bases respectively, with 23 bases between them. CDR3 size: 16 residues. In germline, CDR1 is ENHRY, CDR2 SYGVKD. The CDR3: CAIIASVGQGRYEQYF. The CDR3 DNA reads TGTGCCATCATAGCTTCGGTCGGGCAGGGGCGTTACGAGCAGTACTTC.

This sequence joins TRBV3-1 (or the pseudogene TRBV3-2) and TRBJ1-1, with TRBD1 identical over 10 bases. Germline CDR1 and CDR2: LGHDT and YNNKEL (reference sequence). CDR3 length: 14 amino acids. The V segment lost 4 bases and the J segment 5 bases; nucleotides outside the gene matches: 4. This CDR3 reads CASSLSGQGTEAFF. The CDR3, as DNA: TGTGCCAGCAGCCTTTCGGGACAGGGGACTGAAGCTTTCTTT.

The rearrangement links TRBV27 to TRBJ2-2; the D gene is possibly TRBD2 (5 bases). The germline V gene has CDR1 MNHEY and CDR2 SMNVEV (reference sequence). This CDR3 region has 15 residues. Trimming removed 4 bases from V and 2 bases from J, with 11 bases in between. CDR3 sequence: CASSSIGLNTGELFF. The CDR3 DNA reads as TGTGCCAGCAGTTCTATCGGACTTAACACCGGGGAGCTGTTTTTT.

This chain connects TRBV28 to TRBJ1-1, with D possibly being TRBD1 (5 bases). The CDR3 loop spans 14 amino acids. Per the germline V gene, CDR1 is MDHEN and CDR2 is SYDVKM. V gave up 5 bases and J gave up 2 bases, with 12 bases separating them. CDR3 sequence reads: CASSRTSDNTEAFF. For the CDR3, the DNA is TGTGCCAGCAGTCGGACAAGCGATAACACTGAAGCTTTCTTT.

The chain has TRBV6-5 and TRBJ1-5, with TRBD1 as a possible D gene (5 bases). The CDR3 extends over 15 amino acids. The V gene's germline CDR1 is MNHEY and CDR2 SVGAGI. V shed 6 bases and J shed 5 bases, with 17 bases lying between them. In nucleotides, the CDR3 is TGTGCCAGCAGAGCAAGGGTGGCAGGGTATCAGCCCCAGCATTTT. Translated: CASRARVAGYQPQHF.

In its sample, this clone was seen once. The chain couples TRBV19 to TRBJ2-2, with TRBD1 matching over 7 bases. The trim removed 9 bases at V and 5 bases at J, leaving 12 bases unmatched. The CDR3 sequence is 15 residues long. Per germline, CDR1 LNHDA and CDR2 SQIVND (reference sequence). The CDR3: CASTPGQVWTGELFF. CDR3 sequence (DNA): TGTGCCAGCACCCCCGGACAGGTTTGGACCGGGGAGCTGTTTTTT.

The CDR3 region is CAWSRDTRRSYNEQFF. CDR3 nucleotides: TGTGCCTGGAGTCGGGACACAAGAAGGTCCTACAATGAGCAGTTCTTC. The chain couples TRBV30 to TRBJ2-1; perhaps TRBD1 as D (6 bases). The CDR3 consists of 16 residues. From germline, CDR1 is GTSNPN and CDR2 SVGIG (reference sequence). V gave up 2 bases and J gave up 1 base, with 15 bases separating them.

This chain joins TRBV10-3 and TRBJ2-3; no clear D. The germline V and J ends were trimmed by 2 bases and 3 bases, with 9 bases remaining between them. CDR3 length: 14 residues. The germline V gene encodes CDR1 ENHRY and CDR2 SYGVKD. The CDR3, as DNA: TGTGCCATCAGTGAGATGGCAGATACAGATACGCAGTATTTT. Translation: CAISEMADTDTQYF.